Many counts were recorded for the clone carrying this T cell receptor (beta chain). Its antigen is still unknown. The sample belongs to a study of Graves' ophthalmopathy and Graves' hyperthyroidism. The overall study: In this cohort's terms, stable hyperthyroidism meant no ophthalmopathy by 18 months of follow-up.

The study amplified TCR beta CDR3 regions using RNA transcripts. HTBI primers served in a first-round RT-PCR, which a second-round multiplex PCR followed. TCRdb analysed the multiplex PCR reads with MiXCR anew, one entry per CDR3 protein. The sample contains about 600,000 distinct CDR3 sequences, about two fifths of which appear only once. Findings and limits, study-wide: Predictions made by the model for ophthalmopathy progression reached over 55% sensitivity and approximately 78% specificity.

Other autoimmune diseases, uncontrolled infections, pregnancy or lactation led to the exclusion of patients. With V trimmed by 7 bases and J by 1 base, 11 bases remained unmatched. Germline assignment: CDR1 MNHEY and CDR2 SVGAGI. The CDR3 covers 17 residues. This chain links TRBV6-5 with TRBJ1-1; 11 bases fit TRBD1. Specimen: peripheral blood or thyroid tissue (not recorded which). The TCR sequence derives from an adult man with Graves' hyperthyroidism. In DNA, the CDR3 is TGTGCCAGCACCCAGGACCGGACAGGGGGCAGGAACACTGAAGCTTTCTTT. Amino acid sequence: CASTQDRTGGRNTEAFF.